The rows below give T cell receptor beta chains drawn from one sample of a study of T cell repertoires in cytomegalovirus infection. TCRdb used MiXCR to reprocess the reads, holding one entry per CDR3 protein. Found here are some 590,000 distinct CDR3 sequences, roughly 42% of them singletons; the top ten hold 48%. Antigen specificity for these receptors is unknown. This material consisted of cultured PBMCs, taken from culture after CMV antigen stimulation. Receptors were obtained from a human donor in good health (CMV status not recorded). Some clones in this sample may be carry-over from other donors' samples. The CDR3 runs from the conserved cysteine through the conserved F or W. A D gene is named only where the DNA matches it firmly. Clone size is stated in some rows and not others, as once, few, many or a class when expanded.

d_gene: .
abundance: .
v_gene: TRBV19
j_gene: TRBJ1-5
CDR3aa: CASRFSAGYSNQPQHF
CDR3nt: TGTGCCAGTAGATTTTCTGCCGGATATAGCAATCAGCCCCAGCATTTT

d_gene: TRBD2
abundance: few
v_gene: TRBV4-1
j_gene: TRBJ2-7
CDR3aa: CASSQDFLAGGRPPYEQYF
CDR3nt: TGCGCCAGCAGCCAAGATTTTCTAGCGGGGGGCCGCCCCCCCTACGAGCAGTACTTC

d_gene: .
abundance: few
v_gene: TRBV6-2/TRBV6-3
j_gene: TRBJ2-1
CDR3aa: CASTIRSDGHNEQFF
CDR3nt: TGTGCCAGCACCATCCGTAGTGATGGTCACAATGAGCAGTTCTTC

d_gene: .
abundance: .
v_gene: TRBV28
j_gene: TRBJ2-5
CDR3aa: CASSFLQGSPETQYF
CDR3nt: TGTGCCAGCAGTTTCCTTCAGGGATCACCAGAGACCCAGTACTTC

d_gene: .
abundance: .
v_gene: TRBV4-1
j_gene: TRBJ1-5
CDR3aa: CASSQQGQIDQPQHF
CDR3nt: TGCGCCAGCAGCCAACAAGGACAGATTGACCAGCCCCAGCATTTT

d_gene: .
abundance: .
v_gene: TRBV7-2
j_gene: TRBJ2-2
CDR3aa: CASSSVRYHTGELFF
CDR3nt: TGTGCCAGCAGCTCGGTGAGGTATCACACCGGGGAGCTGTTTTTT

d_gene: .
abundance: .
v_gene: TRBV7-2
j_gene: TRBJ2-1
CDR3aa: CASSSRTAFPSYNEQFF
CDR3nt: TGTGCCAGCAGCTCAAGGACAGCCTTTCCCTCATACAATGAGCAGTTCTTC

d_gene: .
abundance: .
v_gene: TRBV12-3/TRBV12-4
j_gene: TRBJ1-1
CDR3aa: CASSREGPNTEAFF
CDR3nt: TGTGCCAGCAGTCGGGAGGGGCCGAACACTGAAGCTTTCTTT

d_gene: .
abundance: few
v_gene: TRBV28
j_gene: TRBJ1-1
CDR3aa: CASSLLQMNTEAFF
CDR3nt: TGTGCCAGCAGTTTATTACAGATGAACACTGAAGCTTTCTTT

d_gene: .
abundance: .
v_gene: TRBV6-5
j_gene: TRBJ1-1
CDR3aa: CASSYSSGGEAFF
CDR3nt: TGTGCCAGCAGTTACTCAAGTGGGGGTGAAGCTTTCTTT

d_gene: .
abundance: .
v_gene: TRBV7-2
j_gene: TRBJ1-1
CDR3aa: CASSLAGSWTEAFF
CDR3nt: TGTGCCAGCAGCTTAGCAGGGAGCTGGACTGAAGCTTTCTTT

d_gene: .
abundance: .
v_gene: TRBV7-9
j_gene: TRBJ1-4
CDR3aa: CASSSRAAEGEKLFF
CDR3nt: TGTGCCAGCAGCTCTAGGGCGGCCGAAGGGGAAAAACTGTTTTTT

d_gene: .
abundance: .
v_gene: TRBV7-2
j_gene: TRBJ1-2
CDR3aa: CASTLGRAYGYTF
CDR3nt: TGTGCCAGCACCCTCGGCAGGGCCTATGGCTACACCTTC

d_gene: .
abundance: .
v_gene: TRBV19
j_gene: TRBJ2-6
CDR3aa: CASSIRDETRSGANVLTF
CDR3nt: TGTGCCAGTAGTATTCGGGACGAGACGCGTAGTGGGGCCAACGTCCTGACTTTC

d_gene: .
abundance: .
v_gene: TRBV7-8
j_gene: TRBJ1-5
CDR3aa: CASTPGRAANQPQHF
CDR3nt: TGTGCCAGCACCCCAGGCAGGGCAGCTAATCAGCCCCAGCATTTT

d_gene: .
abundance: .
v_gene: TRBV6-1
j_gene: TRBJ2-7
CDR3aa: CASSEVGAGRYEQYF
CDR3nt: TGTGCCAGCAGTGAAGTCGGGGCTGGGCGCTACGAGCAGTACTTC

d_gene: .
abundance: .
v_gene: TRBV7-9
j_gene: TRBJ2-5
CDR3aa: CASTPLETQYF
CDR3nt: TGTGCCAGCACCCCACTGGAGACCCAGTACTTC

d_gene: .
abundance: few
v_gene: TRBV7-4
j_gene: TRBJ1-1
CDR3aa: CASSFRTGRMNTEAFF
CDR3nt: TGTGCCAGCAGCTTCCGGACTGGACGGATGAACACTGAAGCTTTCTTT

d_gene: TRBD2
abundance: .
v_gene: TRBV7-2
j_gene: TRBJ2-3
CDR3aa: CASSLAEPGLAPLVNTDTQYF
CDR3nt: TGTGCCAGCAGCTTAGCTGAACCGGGACTAGCGCCCCTGGTGAACACAGATACGCAGTATTTT

d_gene: TRBD2
abundance: .
v_gene: TRBV19
j_gene: TRBJ2-1
CDR3aa: CAVSISGRSYNEQFF
CDR3nt: TGTGCCGTAAGCATTAGCGGGAGGTCCTACAATGAGCAGTTCTTC

d_gene: TRBD2
abundance: few
v_gene: TRBV7-6
j_gene: TRBJ2-2
CDR3aa: CASSLDPREGAGELFF
CDR3nt: TGTGCCAGCAGCTTAGATCCCCGGGAGGGGGCCGGGGAGCTGTTTTTT

d_gene: .
abundance: few
v_gene: TRBV20-1
j_gene: TRBJ1-5
CDR3aa: CSAKPDSNQPQHF
CDR3nt: TGCAGTGCAAAACCGGACAGTAATCAGCCCCAGCATTTT

d_gene: TRBD1
abundance: .
v_gene: TRBV2
j_gene: TRBJ1-2
CDR3aa: CASRIGTAIYGYTF
CDR3nt: TGTGCCAGCAGGATCGGGACAGCTATCTATGGCTACACCTTC

d_gene: .
abundance: many
v_gene: TRBV19
j_gene: TRBJ1-5
CDR3aa: CASSPTGRNQPQHF
CDR3nt: TGTGCCAGTAGTCCAACAGGGCGCAATCAGCCCCAGCATTTT

d_gene: .
abundance: .
v_gene: TRBV5-5
j_gene: TRBJ1-1
CDR3aa: CASSLVRRHTEAFF
CDR3nt: TGTGCCAGCAGCTTGGTTAGGAGGCACACTGAAGCTTTCTTT

d_gene: .
abundance: many
v_gene: TRBV7-6
j_gene: TRBJ2-7
CDR3aa: CASSSGGGFDEQYF
CDR3nt: TGTGCCAGCAGCTCAGGAGGGGGCTTCGACGAGCAGTACTTC

d_gene: .
abundance: .
v_gene: TRBV19
j_gene: TRBJ1-1
CDR3aa: CASSSPPTEAFF
CDR3nt: TGTGCCAGTAGTTCCCCCCCCACTGAAGCTTTCTTT

d_gene: .
abundance: .
v_gene: TRBV28
j_gene: TRBJ2-4
CDR3aa: CATGGHVNIQYF
CDR3nt: TGTGCCACCGGGGGCCACGTAAACATTCAGTACTTC

d_gene: TRBD2
abundance: .
v_gene: TRBV5-1
j_gene: TRBJ2-7
CDR3aa: CASSLDLGTSFHEQYF
CDR3nt: TGCGCCAGCAGCTTGGATTTAGGGACTAGCTTCCACGAGCAGTACTTC

d_gene: .
abundance: .
v_gene: TRBV6-2/TRBV6-3
j_gene: TRBJ2-5
CDR3aa: CASKEGVWATQYF
CDR3nt: TGTGCCAGCAAGGAGGGGGTCTGGGCGACCCAGTACTTC

d_gene: .
abundance: few
v_gene: TRBV5-1
j_gene: TRBJ2-3
CDR3aa: CASSLLTGATTDTQYF
CDR3nt: TGCGCCAGCAGCTTGTTAACGGGAGCCACCACAGATACGCAGTATTTT

d_gene: .
abundance: few
v_gene: TRBV11-2
j_gene: TRBJ1-4
CDR3aa: CASSYTGSGSSEKLFF
CDR3nt: TGTGCCAGCAGCTACACCGGGTCCGGATCTAGTGAAAAACTGTTTTTT

d_gene: .
abundance: few
v_gene: TRBV28
j_gene: TRBJ1-1
CDR3aa: CASSWSYTEAFF
CDR3nt: TGTGCCAGCAGTTGGAGCTACACTGAAGCTTTCTTT

d_gene: TRBD1
abundance: .
v_gene: TRBV5-1
j_gene: TRBJ2-5
CDR3aa: CASSNYRGEETQYF
CDR3nt: TGCGCCAGCAGCAATTACAGGGGTGAAGAGACCCAGTACTTC

d_gene: .
abundance: few
v_gene: TRBV7-6
j_gene: TRBJ2-6
CDR3aa: CASSPPRDSGANVLTF
CDR3nt: TGTGCCAGCAGCCCCCCGAGGGACTCTGGGGCCAACGTCCTGACTTTC

d_gene: TRBD1
abundance: .
v_gene: TRBV6-1
j_gene: TRBJ1-6
CDR3aa: CAGGRGLNSPLHF
CDR3nt: TGTGCCGGCGGGAGGGGGCTCAATTCACCCCTCCACTTT

d_gene: TRBD2
abundance: many
v_gene: TRBV7-8
j_gene: TRBJ2-1
CDR3aa: CASSSLRAGGPYEQFF
CDR3nt: TGTGCCAGCAGCTCCCTCCGGGCGGGGGGGCCCTATGAGCAGTTCTTC

d_gene: .
abundance: .
v_gene: TRBV4-2
j_gene: TRBJ1-2
CDR3aa: CASSQDTGFYGYTF
CDR3nt: TGTGCCAGCAGCCAAGATACAGGGTTTTATGGCTACACCTTC

d_gene: TRBD1
abundance: .
v_gene: TRBV7-2
j_gene: TRBJ2-6
CDR3aa: CASSLGQGSSGANVLTF
CDR3nt: TGTGCCAGCAGCCTCGGACAGGGCTCCTCTGGGGCCAACGTCCTGACTTTC

d_gene: .
abundance: many
v_gene: TRBV24-1
j_gene: TRBJ1-4
CDR3aa: CATSEGTAATNEKLFF
CDR3nt: TGTGCCACCAGTGAAGGTACAGCTGCAACTAATGAAAAACTGTTTTTT

d_gene: .
abundance: .
v_gene: TRBV5-4
j_gene: TRBJ2-7
CDR3aa: CATRDSSYEQYF
CDR3nt: TGTGCCACCCGGGATAGCTCCTACGAGCAGTACTTC

d_gene: .
abundance: few
v_gene: TRBV7-2
j_gene: TRBJ2-7
CDR3aa: CASSASAARGYEQYF
CDR3nt: TGTGCCAGCAGCGCCTCGGCGGCCCGGGGATACGAGCAGTACTTC